What follows is one T cell receptor (beta chain) and its context. The data originate from a study of blood T cell repertoires in COVID-19. CDR1 is SEHNR, CDR2 FQNEAQ, per germline (reference sequence). Trimming took 5 bases from V and 5 from J, leaving 19 bases between them. The CDR3 has 15 amino acids. The method was immunoSEQ multiplex PCR; TCRdb's version includes in-frame clones alone and lacks a portion of them. The table shows almost 200,000 clones, with 89% occurring only once. This chain connects TRBV7-9 to TRBJ2-7; D is uncertain. This receptor was taken from a woman aged 18-29 years who had recovered from COVID-19. Sequencing was carried out using PBMCs or T cells enriched from blood (not recorded which). The chain's CDR3 is CASSPLLGSLHEQYF. The CDR3 DNA reads as TGTGCCAGCAGCCCTCTGCTGGGCTCCCTTCACGAGCAGTACTTC.